This record covers a single T cell receptor (beta chain). The data derive from a study of blood T cells in healthy people across ages. Drawn from each donor were around 9.1 milliliters of peripheral blood. A sample-barcoded 5' primer and a J-beta primer mix were used in a second PCR of roughly 7 to 11 cycles. Each cDNA molecule, via a template-switch adaptor with 12 random nucleotides, was tagged. TCRdb passed the 5' RACE reads through MiXCR, listing each CDR3 protein once. Among approximately 1.5 million distinct CDR3 sequences listed, less than 45% were seen once. From germline, CDR1 is MGHRA and CDR2 YSYEKL. With 0 bases removed from V and 0 bases from J, the gap between germline ends came to 12 bases. The CDR3 is 17 residues long.

The V call is TRBV4-1, the J call TRBJ2-4, with a tentative D call TRBD1 (6 bases). This TCR was recovered from a woman in her late teens or twenties in good health. Sequenced sample: blood. CDR3 nucleotide sequence: TGCGCCAGCAGCCAAGAATCAGGGACACTAGCCAAAAACATTCAGTACTTC. This gives the protein CASSQESGTLAKNIQYF.